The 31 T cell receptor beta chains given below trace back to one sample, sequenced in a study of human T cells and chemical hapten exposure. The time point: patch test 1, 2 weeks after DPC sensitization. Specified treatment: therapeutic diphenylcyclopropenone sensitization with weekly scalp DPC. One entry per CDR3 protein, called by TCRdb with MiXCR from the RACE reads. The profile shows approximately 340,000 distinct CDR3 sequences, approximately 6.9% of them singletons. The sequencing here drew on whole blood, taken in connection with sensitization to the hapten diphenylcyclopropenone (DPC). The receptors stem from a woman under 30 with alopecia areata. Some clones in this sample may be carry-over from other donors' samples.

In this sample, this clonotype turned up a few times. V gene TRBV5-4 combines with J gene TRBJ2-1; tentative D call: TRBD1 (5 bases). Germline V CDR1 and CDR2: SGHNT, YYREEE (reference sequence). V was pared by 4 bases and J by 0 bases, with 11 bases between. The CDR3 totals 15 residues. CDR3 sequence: CASSPDRRSYNEQFF. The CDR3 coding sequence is TGTGCCAGCAGCCCCGACAGACGCTCCTACAATGAGCAGTTCTTC.

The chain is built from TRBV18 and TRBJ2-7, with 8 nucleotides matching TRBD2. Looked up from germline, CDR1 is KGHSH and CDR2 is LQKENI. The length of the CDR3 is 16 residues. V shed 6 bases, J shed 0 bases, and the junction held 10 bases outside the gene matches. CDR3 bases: TGTGCCAGCTCGCGAACTAGCGGTCGTAGCTCCTACGAGCAGTACTTC. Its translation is CASSRTSGRSSYEQYF. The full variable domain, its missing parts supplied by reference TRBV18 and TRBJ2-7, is NAGVMQNPRHLVRRRGQEARLRCSPMKGHSHVYWYRQLPEEGLKFMVYLQKENIIDESGMPKERFSAEFPKEGPSILRIQQVVRGDSAAYFCASSRTSGRSSYEQYFGPGTRLTVT.

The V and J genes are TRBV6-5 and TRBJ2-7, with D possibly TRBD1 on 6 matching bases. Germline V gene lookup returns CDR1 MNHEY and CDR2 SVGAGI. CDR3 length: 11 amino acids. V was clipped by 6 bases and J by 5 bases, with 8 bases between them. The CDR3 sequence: CASRDSNEQYF. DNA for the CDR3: TGTGCCAGCAGGGACAGCAACGAGCAGTACTTC.

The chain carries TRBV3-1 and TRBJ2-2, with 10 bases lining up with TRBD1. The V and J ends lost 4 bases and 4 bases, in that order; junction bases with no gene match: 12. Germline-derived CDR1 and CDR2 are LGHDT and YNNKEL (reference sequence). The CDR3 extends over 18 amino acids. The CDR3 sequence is CASSRSTGTGVFTGELFF. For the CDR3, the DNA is TGTGCCAGCAGCCGCTCGACCGGGACAGGGGTTTTCACCGGGGAGCTGTTTTTT.

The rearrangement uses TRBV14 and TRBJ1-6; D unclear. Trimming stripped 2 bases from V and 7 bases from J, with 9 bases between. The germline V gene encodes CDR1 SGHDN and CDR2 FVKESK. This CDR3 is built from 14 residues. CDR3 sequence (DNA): TGTGCCAGCAGCCAATTCGGGCTAAATTCACCCCTCCACTTT. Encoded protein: CASSQFGLNSPLHF.

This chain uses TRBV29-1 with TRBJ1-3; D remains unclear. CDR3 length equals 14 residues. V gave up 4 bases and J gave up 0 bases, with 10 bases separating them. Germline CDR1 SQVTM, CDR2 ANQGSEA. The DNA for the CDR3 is TGCAGCGTTGTATCGCAGGTCTCTGGAAACACCATATATTTT. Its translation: CSVVSQVSGNTIYF.

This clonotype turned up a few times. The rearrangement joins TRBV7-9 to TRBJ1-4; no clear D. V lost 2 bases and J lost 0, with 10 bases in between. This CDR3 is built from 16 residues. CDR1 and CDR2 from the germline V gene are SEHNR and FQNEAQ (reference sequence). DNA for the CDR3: TGTGCCAGCAGCTTATTCCCCGTCGCAACTAATGAAAAACTGTTTTTT. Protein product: CASSLFPVATNEKLFF.

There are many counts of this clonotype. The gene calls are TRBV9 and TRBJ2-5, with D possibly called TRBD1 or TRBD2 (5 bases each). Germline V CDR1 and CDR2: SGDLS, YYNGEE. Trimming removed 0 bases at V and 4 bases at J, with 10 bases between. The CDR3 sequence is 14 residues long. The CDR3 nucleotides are TGTGCCAGCAGCGTAGGTCTGGGACGAGAGACCCAGTACTTC. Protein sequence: CASSVGLGRETQYF.

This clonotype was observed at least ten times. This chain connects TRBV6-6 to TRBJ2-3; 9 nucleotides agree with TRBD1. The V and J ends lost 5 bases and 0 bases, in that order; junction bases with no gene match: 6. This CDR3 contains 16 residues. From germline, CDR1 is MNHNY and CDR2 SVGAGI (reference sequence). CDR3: CASSLTGTGSTDTQYF. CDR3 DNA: TGTGCCAGCAGTCTTACCGGGACAGGGAGCACAGATACGCAGTATTTT.

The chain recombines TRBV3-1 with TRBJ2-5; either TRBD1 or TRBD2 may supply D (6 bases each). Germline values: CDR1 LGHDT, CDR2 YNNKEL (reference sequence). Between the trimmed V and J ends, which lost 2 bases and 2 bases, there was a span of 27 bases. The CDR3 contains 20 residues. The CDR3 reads CASSQYRGGPEKKSQETQYF. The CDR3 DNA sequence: TGTGCCAGCAGCCAATATCGTGGGGGGCCGGAGAAAAAATCACAAGAGACCCAGTACTTC.

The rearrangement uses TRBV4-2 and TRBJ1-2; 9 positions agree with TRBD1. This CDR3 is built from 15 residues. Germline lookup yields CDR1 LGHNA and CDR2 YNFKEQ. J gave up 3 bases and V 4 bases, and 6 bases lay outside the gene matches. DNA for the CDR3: TGTGCCAGCAGCCCATACAGGGGGCGCGACTATGGCTACACCTTC. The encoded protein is CASSPYRGRDYGYTF.

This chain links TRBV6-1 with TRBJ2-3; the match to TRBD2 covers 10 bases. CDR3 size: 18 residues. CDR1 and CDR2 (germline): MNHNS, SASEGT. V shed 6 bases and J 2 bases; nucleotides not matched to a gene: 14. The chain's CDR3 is CASSHVPASGGPTDTQYF. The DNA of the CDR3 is TGTGCCAGCAGCCACGTCCCGGCTAGCGGGGGTCCCACAGATACGCAGTATTTT.

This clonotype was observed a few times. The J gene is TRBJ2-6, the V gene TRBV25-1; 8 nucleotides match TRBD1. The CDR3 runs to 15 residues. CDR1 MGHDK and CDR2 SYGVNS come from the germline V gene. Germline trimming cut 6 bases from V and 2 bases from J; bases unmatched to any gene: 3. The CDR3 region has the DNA TGTGCCAGCAGGAAACAGGGGGCTGGGGCCAACGTCCTGACTTTC. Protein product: CASRKQGAGANVLTF.

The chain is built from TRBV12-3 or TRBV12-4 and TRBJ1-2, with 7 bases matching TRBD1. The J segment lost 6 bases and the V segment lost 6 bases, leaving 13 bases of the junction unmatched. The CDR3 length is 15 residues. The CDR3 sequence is CASRARTDREDGYTF. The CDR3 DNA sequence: TGTGCCAGCAGGGCCCGGACCGACAGGGAAGATGGCTACACCTTC.

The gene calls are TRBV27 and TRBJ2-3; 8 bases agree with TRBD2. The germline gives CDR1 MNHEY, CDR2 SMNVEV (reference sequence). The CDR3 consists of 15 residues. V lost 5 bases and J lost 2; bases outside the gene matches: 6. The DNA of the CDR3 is TGTGCCAGCAGTCCTAGCGGGCGACCCACAGATACGCAGTATTTT. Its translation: CASSPSGRPTDTQYF.

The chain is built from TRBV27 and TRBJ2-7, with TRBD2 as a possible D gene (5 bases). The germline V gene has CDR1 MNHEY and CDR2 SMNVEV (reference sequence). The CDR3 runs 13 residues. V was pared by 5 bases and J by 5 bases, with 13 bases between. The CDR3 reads CASSPHEEDEQYF. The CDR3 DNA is TGTGCCAGCAGTCCCCACGAGGAGGACGAGCAGTACTTC.

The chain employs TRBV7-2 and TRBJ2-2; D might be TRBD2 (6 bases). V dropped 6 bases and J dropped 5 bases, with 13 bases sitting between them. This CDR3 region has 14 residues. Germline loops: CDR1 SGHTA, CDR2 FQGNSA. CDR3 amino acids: CASRPNSGTGELFF. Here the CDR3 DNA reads TGTGCCAGCAGACCTAATAGCGGAACCGGGGAGCTGTTTTTT. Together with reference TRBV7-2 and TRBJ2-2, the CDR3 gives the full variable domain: GAGVSQSPSNKVTEKGKDVELRCDPISGHTALYWYRQSLGQGLEFLIYFQGNSAPDKSGLPSDRFSAERTGGSVSTLTIQRTQQEDSAVYLCASRPNSGTGELFFGEGSRLTVL.

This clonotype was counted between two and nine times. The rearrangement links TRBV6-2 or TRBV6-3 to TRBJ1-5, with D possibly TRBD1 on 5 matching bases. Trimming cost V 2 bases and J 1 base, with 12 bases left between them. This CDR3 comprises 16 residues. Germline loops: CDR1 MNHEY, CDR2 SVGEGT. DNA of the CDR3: TGTGCCAGCAGTTACAGGAGGGGACGGAGCAATCAGCCCCAGCATTTT. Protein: CASSYRRGRSNQPQHF.

CDR3 sequence (DNA): TGTGCCAGCAGCCCTAGGGACCGTGTCGGGGAGCTGTTTTTT. Its translation: CASSPRDRVGELFF. The chain has TRBV3-1 and TRBJ2-2, with D tentatively TRBD1 or TRBD2 (5 bases each). This CDR3 is 14 amino acids long. The germline V and J ends were trimmed by 4 bases and 7 bases, with 13 bases remaining between them. The V gene's germline CDR1 is LGHDT and CDR2 YNNKEL (reference sequence).

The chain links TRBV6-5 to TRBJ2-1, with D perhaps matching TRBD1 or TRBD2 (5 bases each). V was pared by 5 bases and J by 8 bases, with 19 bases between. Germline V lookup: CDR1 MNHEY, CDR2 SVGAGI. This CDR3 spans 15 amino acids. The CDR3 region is CASSNGATLGHEQFF. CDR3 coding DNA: TGTGCCAGCAGTAACGGGGCGACACTAGGCCATGAGCAGTTCTTC.

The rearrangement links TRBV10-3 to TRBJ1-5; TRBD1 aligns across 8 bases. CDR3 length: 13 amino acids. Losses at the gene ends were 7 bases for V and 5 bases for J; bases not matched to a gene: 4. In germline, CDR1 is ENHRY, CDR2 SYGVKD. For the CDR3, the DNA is TGTGCCATCACCGACAGGGGCGATCAGCCCCAGCATTTT. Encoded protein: CAITDRGDQPQHF.

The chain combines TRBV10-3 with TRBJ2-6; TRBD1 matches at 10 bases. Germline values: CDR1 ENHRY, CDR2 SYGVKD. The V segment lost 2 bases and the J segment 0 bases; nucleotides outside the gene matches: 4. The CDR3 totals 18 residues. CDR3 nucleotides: TGTGCCATCAGTGAGGGGGGACAGGGGAACTCTGGGGCCAACGTCCTGACTTTC. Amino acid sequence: CAISEGGQGNSGANVLTF.

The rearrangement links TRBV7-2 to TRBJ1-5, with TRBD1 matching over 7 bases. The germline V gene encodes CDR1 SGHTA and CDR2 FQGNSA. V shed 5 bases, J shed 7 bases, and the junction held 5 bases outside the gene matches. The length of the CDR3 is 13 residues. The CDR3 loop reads CASSQQGRQPQHF. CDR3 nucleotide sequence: TGTGCCAGCAGCCAACAGGGGCGACAGCCCCAGCATTTT.

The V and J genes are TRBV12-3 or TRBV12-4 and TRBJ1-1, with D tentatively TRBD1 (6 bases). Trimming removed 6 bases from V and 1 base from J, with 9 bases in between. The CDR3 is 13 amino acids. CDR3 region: CASRQGWNTEAFF. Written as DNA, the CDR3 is TGTGCCAGCAGACAGGGCTGGAACACTGAAGCTTTCTTT.

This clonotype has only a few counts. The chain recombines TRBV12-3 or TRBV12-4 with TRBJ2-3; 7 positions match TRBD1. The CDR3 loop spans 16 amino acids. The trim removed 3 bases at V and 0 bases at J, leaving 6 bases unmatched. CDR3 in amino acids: CASSFEGAPSTDTQYF. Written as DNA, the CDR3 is TGTGCCAGCAGTTTCGAGGGGGCGCCTAGCACAGATACGCAGTATTTT.

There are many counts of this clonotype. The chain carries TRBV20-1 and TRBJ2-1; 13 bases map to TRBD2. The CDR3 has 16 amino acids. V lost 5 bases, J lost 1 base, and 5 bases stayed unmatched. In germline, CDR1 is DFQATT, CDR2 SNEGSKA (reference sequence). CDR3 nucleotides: TGCAGTGCTCCCGGACTAGCGGGGGAGTCCTACAATGAGCAGTTCTTC. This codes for CSAPGLAGESYNEQFF.

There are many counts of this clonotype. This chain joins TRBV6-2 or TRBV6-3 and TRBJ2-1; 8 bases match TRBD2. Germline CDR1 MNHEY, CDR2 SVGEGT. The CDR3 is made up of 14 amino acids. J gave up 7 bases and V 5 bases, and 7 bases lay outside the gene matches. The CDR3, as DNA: TGTGCCAGCAGTCGGGGGACTAGTCCGAATGAGCAGTTCTTC. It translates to CASSRGTSPNEQFF.

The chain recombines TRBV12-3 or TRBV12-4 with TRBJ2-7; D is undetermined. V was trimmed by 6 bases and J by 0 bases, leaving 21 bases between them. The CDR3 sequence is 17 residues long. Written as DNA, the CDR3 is TGTGCCAGCAGCCCTCACTTTAGCTCCGGTAGCTCCTACGAGCAGTACTTC. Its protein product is CASSPHFSSGSSYEQYF.

For the CDR3, the DNA is TGCGCCAGCAGTCCCCCGCCCGGGACTAGCGGGGGAGGGACCCAGTACTTC. It encodes CASSPPPGTSGGGTQYF. V gene TRBV5-1 combines with J gene TRBJ2-5; 14 positions agree with TRBD2. Germline values: CDR1 SGHRS, CDR2 YFSETQ. Trimming took 5 bases from V and 7 from J; bases not matched to a gene: 13. The CDR3 spans 17 residues.

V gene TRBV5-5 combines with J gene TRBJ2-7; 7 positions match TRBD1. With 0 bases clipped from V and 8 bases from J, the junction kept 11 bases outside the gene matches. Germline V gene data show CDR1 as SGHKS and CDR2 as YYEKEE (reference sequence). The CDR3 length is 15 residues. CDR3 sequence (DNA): TGTGCCAGCAGCTTGGAGGACAGGTCCCCCACCCAGCAGTACTTC. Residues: CASSLEDRSPTQQYF.

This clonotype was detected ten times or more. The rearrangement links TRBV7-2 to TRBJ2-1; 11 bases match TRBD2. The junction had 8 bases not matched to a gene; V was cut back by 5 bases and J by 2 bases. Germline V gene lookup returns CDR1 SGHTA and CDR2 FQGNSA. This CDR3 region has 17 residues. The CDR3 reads CASSRAGLAGPYNEQFF. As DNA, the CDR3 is TGTGCCAGCAGCCGGGCAGGACTAGCGGGCCCCTACAATGAGCAGTTCTTC. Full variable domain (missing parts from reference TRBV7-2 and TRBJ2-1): GAGVSQSPSNKVTEKGKDVELRCDPISGHTALYWYRQSLGQGLEFLIYFQGNSAPDKSGLPSDRFSAERTGGSVSTLTIQRTQQEDSAVYLCASSRAGLAGPYNEQFFGPGTRLTVL.